The rows below give T cell receptor beta chains drawn from one sample of a study of beta chain features in type 1 diabetes. Clones were sequenced by immunoSEQ multiplex PCR, and TCRdb holds only the in-frame ones, with some missing. The profile covers about 140,000 clones, with 9% to 10% appearing a single time and 0.5% to 0.65% taken by the ten largest. Sequencing used central memory CD4+ T cells from blood. These receptors all stem from a woman between 40 and 55 years old in good health. The conserved cysteine and the conserved F or W are not part of the CDR3 here. Each record gives: V gene, J gene, D gene, clone size, CDR3 protein. A D gene is named only where the DNA matches it firmly. Rows give clone size only sometimes, using once, few, many, or a class for an expanded clone.

TRBV10-3	TRBJ2-1	TRBD2	-	AISPNSGGVNNEQF
TRBV7-9	TRBJ2-7	-	-	ASSLGSRPTVDEQY
TRBV6-5	TRBJ1-5	TRBD1	few	ASRDRQGGNQPQH
TRBV6-1	TRBJ2-5	-	-	ASSVAGLETQY
TRBV19	TRBJ1-3	-	-	ASLLRGIGNTIY
TRBV7-2	TRBJ2-5	TRBD1	-	ASSLDLGRGETQY
TRBV6-5	TRBJ2-7	TRBD1	few	ASSERDSRYEQY
TRBV14	TRBJ2-7	-	-	ASSQDLASYEQY
TRBV9	TRBJ2-3	TRBD2	few	ASSPDGGSGGAWDTQY
TRBV4-1	TRBJ2-3	TRBD2	-	ASSRTSGDTDTQY
TRBV6-1	TRBJ2-3	-	-	ASRRDLTDTQY
TRBV19	TRBJ1-5	-	-	ASSSQVGQPQH
TRBV19	TRBJ2-5	-	few	ASSTQDFQETQY
TRBV29-1	TRBJ2-7	-	few	SVEGEGDEQY
TRBV19	TRBJ2-7	TRBD2	few	ASSIVPLLAPYEQY
TRBV28	TRBJ1-6	-	-	ASSALKTLH
TRBV6-1	TRBJ2-7	-	few	ATEGLDLYEQY
TRBV5-4	TRBJ2-5	TRBD2	few	ASSGRLAGAQETQY
TRBV15	TRBJ2-5	TRBD2	-	ATSRQQRGETQY
TRBV7-2	TRBJ2-6	-	-	ASSSRRVVAGANVLT
TRBV19	TRBJ1-2	-	-	ASTSGGGYT
TRBV7-8	TRBJ2-3	TRBD2	-	ASSSRRGGRTVDTQY
TRBV18	TRBJ2-7	-	few	ASSPTRTYEQY
TRBV10-3	TRBJ2-1	TRBD2	-	AIMGSGGGNEQF
TRBV5-4	TRBJ1-6	-	-	ASRMREMNSPLH
TRBV6-6	TRBJ1-5	TRBD1	-	ASSAGTGGVQPQH
TRBV7-9	TRBJ1-1	-	-	ASSLTEGLEAF
TRBV5-8	TRBJ1-2	-	few	ASSLASAGARGYT
TRBV6-1	TRBJ2-1	TRBD2	-	ASDSGGSSYNEQF
TRBV5-1	TRBJ2-5	TRBD1	-	ASSTDRGLETQY
TRBV15	TRBJ2-7	TRBD1	few	ATSRDRFTGVYEQY
TRBV29-1	TRBJ1-2	-	few	SAGGRGNYGYT
TRBV7-7	TRBJ2-2	-	-	ASSPGQGTGELF
TRBV4-1	TRBJ1-2	TRBD1	few	ASSPILAQGGIYGYT
TRBV9	TRBJ2-3	-	-	ASSGQFTDTQY
TRBV7-2	TRBJ1-3	-	few	ASSLESLRGNTIY
TRBV18	TRBJ2-5	-	-	ASSPPVPGSGGTQY
TRBV6-5	TRBJ1-1	TRBD1	few	ASTGQGNTEAF
TRBV5-1	TRBJ1-1	-	few	ASSPMADTEAF
TRBV11-2	TRBJ1-1	TRBD1	-	ASSFNRGPEAF
TRBV9	TRBJ2-5	-	few	ASSLGRGLPGETQY
TRBV6-1	TRBJ1-3	-	few	ASSNSGNTIY
TRBV4-1	TRBJ1-2	TRBD1	few	ASSIGTGGADGYT
TRBV11-2	TRBJ2-1	TRBD1	-	ASSADRGDNEQF
TRBV11-2	TRBJ2-4	TRBD1	-	ASSVDRGSQY
TRBV5-1	TRBJ1-1	TRBD1	few	ASSVQGPGDTEAF
TRBV29-1	TRBJ2-7	TRBD1	-	SGGQGASEQY
TRBV19	TRBJ1-1	TRBD1	few	ASSDDRVGSNTEAF
TRBV5-6	TRBJ2-3	-	-	ASSLVSPSTDTQY
TRBV10-1	TRBJ2-2	TRBD2	few	ASRAGTSGGGELF
TRBV6-5	TRBJ2-7	TRBD1	-	ASRNRGDSYEQY
TRBV18	TRBJ2-1	-	few	ASSPGQGSEQF
TRBV5-1	TRBJ2-5	TRBD1	few	ASSRTGDEVETQY
TRBV15	TRBJ2-1	TRBD2	few	ATSRPSGGSNYNEQF
TRBV18	TRBJ2-3	-	-	ASSPRPDFSTDTQY
TRBV29-1	TRBJ1-6	-	few	SGGDNSPLH
TRBV7-8	TRBJ1-2	TRBD1	few	ASSLVVGTGVNYGYT
TRBV11-2	TRBJ2-2	TRBD2	many	ASSRRASGGANTGELF
TRBV6-5	TRBJ1-4	-	-	ASSSRVHNEKLF